This TCR beta chain was sequenced in a study of T cell repertoires in cytomegalovirus infection. The overall study: CMV infection together with matching HLA type was indicated by public TCR beta signatures.

Using its own MiXCR run on the reads, TCRdb lists one record per CDR3 protein. There are 120,000 to 150,000 distinct CDR3 sequences in the sample; roughly 6% occur only once, and more than 15% lies in the top ten. This clonotype was detected only a few times. The antigen remains unidentified. Regarding the study as a whole: Based on cumulative public TCR beta family frequency, carriers of CMV plus the relevant HLA were identified. HLA-C-restricted CMV-specific TCR beta clonotypes were dominant in the ex vivo response.

The V gene end was trimmed by 4 bases and the J gene end by 2 bases; junction bases not matched to a gene: 5. Per germline, CDR1 MNHEY and CDR2 SVGEGT. This CDR3 is built from 17 residues. Sample: PBMCs. V and J are TRBV6-2 or TRBV6-3 and TRBJ2-1, with 13 bases fitting TRBD2. The TCR comes from a human donor in good health (CMV status not recorded). Some clones in this sample may be carry-over from other donors' samples. CDR3 in DNA: TGTGCCAGCAGTTCGGGGACTAGCGGGGTCACCTACAATGAGCAGTTCTTC. Amino acid sequence: CASSSGTSGVTYNEQFF.